This T cell receptor (beta chain) was profiled in a study of spatial heterogeneity in lung cancer. Study overall: 55 to 80 TRACERx patients with early, untreated non-small cell lung cancer donated samples. After resection, follow-up PBMC samples were sequenced when available, at a median of approximately 2 years later. Each time, sequencing found more beta-chain sequences than alpha-chain sequences.

The CDR3 has 16 amino acids. Trimming took 1 base from V and 2 from J, leaving 15 bases between them. Per the germline V gene, CDR1 is SGHRS and CDR2 is YFSETQ. This clonotype turned up a few times. Time point indicated: blood at routine non-recurrence follow-up after resection. Unsorted samples of tumor, nontumor lung or frozen PBMC had their whole RNA sequenced. Unique molecular identifiers tagged every individual TCR cDNA molecule. TCRdb independently ran MiXCR on the 5' RACE reads; one entry per CDR3 protein. The sample lists around 110,000 distinct CDR3 sequences; 9.5% to 15% were seen once. The clonotype was recovered from a male donor with early-stage non-small cell lung cancer. This rearrangement joins TRBV5-1 to TRBJ2-5, with D possibly being TRBD2 (5 bases). The sequences come from PBMCs, collected at follow-up. Here the CDR3 DNA reads TGCGCCAGCAGCTTGAGGAGGTCAGGCCATCAAGAGACCCAGTACTTC. Protein sequence: CASSLRRSGHQETQYF.